This T cell receptor beta chain was captured by sequencing in a study of Ad26.COV2.S vaccination and SARS-CoV-2 variants. Germline V gives CDR1 SGHNT, CDR2 YYREEE (reference sequence). V lost 3 bases, J lost 6 bases, and 2 bases stayed unmatched. The CDR3 length is 15 residues. The table came from immunoSEQ multiplex PCR; TCRdb's copy has only in-frame clones and leaves some out. The sample comprises about 370,000 clones, 70% to 90% of which are singletons, and under 2% rests with the top ten. The sample's treatment: some 20 received Ad26.COV2.S at low or high dose, single or two shots; 5 received placebo; per-sample allocation not given. Material that was analyzed had been drawn on day 63 after the first vaccine or placebo injection.

The TCR was taken from a person aged 18-65 years who received the Ad26.COV2.S COVID-19 vaccine or a placebo. The starting material was peripheral blood, obtained in a trial of Ad26.COV2.S vaccine versus placebo. This chain uses TRBV5-4 with TRBJ2-3; the match to TRBD2 covers 15 bases. CDR3 DNA: TGTGCCAGCAGCTCCGGGACTAGCGGGAGGGATACGCAGTATTTT. Translated, it gives CASSSGTSGRDTQYF. The full variable domain, completed using reference TRBV5-4 and TRBJ2-3, is ETGVTQSPTHLIKTRGQQVTLRCSSQSGHNTVSWYQQALGQGPQFIFQYYREEENGRGNFPPRFSGLQFPNYSSELNVNALELDDSALYLCASSSGTSGRDTQYFGPGTRLTVL.